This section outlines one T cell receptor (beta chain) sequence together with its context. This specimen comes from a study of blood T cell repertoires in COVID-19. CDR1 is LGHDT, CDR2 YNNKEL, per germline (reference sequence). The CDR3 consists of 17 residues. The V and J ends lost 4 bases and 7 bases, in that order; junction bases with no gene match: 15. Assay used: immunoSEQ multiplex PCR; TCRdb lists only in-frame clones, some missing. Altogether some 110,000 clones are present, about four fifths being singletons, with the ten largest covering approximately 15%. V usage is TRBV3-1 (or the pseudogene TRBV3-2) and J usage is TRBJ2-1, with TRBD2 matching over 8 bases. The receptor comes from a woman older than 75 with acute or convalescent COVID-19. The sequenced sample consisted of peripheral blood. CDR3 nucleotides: TGTGCCAGCAGCCCATATAAGACCCTAGCGGGTATAAATGAGCAGTTCTTC. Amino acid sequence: CASSPYKTLAGINEQFF.